This paragraph covers one T cell receptor (beta chain) sequence. The antigen is not known. The sample belongs to a study of CD8 T cells in Susac syndrome. Points from the study as a whole: Total CD8+ repertoires held 15 to 20 Susac-specific public clones, while CD8+ TEMRA repertoires held five or six.

The length of the CDR3 is 16 residues. Trimming stripped 4 bases from V and 3 bases from J, with 20 bases between. Germline V gene lookup returns CDR1 SGHRS and CDR2 YFSETQ. An amount of RNA that ranged from roughly 0.45 to 1 ug was reverse transcribed with random hexamers. Coverage of TCR beta CDR3 amplification by immunoSEQ multiplex PCR extended to 54 Vbeta and 13 Jbeta. TCRdb itself ran the immunoSEQ multiplex PCR reads through MiXCR, one entry per CDR3 protein. The table includes about 82,000 distinct CDR3 sequences, approximately 96% detected once. The chain carries TRBV5-1 and TRBJ2-7; possible D gene TRBD1, 6 bases. Sample: CD8+ T cells from PBMCs. The receptor was isolated from a human donor with Susac syndrome. The CDR3 loop reads CASSVEYPSDSYEQYF. The CDR3 coding sequence is TGCGCCAGCAGCGTTGAATATCCCTCGGACAGCTACGAGCAGTACTTC.